Reported below is one T cell receptor beta chain. Original analysis: Reference gene primers were amplified, and this amplification served to estimate nucleated cell counts. Profiled with immunoSEQ multiplex PCR; TCRdb holds only in-frame clones, not every one. V and J calls and clone size follow that table, whereas D and trimming were derived from the DNA. Of tens of thousands of clones detected, more than 70% appear once; the ten largest clones hold 16%. This sample is part of a study of blood T cell repertoires in COVID-19. Across the study: Donors in the United States, Italy and Spain gave samples during acute or convalescent COVID-19. From T cells, B-cell-depleted T cells, or PBMCs came the material, which was cDNA or gDNA.

The germline gives CDR1 SGHRS, CDR2 YFSETQ. V lost 4 bases, J lost 8 bases, and 18 bases stayed unmatched. The CDR3 covers 18 residues. Sequencing was performed on peripheral blood. V gene TRBV5-1 combines with J gene TRBJ2-1, with 10 bases fitting TRBD2. The sequence was obtained from a human donor in a cohort sampled during active COVID-19. CDR3 sequence (DNA): TGCGCCAGCAGCCAATTCCCTAGCGGGAGTGGCGGGGATCATGAGCAGTTCTTC. Translation gives CASSQFPSGSGGDHEQFF.